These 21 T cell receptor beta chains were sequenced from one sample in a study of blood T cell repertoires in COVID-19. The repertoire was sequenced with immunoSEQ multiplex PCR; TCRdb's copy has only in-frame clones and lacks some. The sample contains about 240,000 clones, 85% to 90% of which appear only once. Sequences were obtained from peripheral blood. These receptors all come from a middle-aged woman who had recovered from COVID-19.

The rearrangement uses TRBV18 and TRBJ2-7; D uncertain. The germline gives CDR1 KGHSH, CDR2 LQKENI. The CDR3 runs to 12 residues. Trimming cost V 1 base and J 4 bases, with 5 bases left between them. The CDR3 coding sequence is TGTGCCAGCTCACCACTCGGGTACGAGCAGTACTTC. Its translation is CASSPLGYEQYF.

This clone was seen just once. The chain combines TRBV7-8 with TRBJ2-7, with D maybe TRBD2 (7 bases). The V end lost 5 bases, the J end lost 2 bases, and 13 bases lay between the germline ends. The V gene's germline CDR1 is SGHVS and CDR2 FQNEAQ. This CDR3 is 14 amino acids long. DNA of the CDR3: TGTGCCAGCAGCCTGGGGGCGGGGGCCTACGAGCAGTACTTC. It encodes CASSLGAGAYEQYF.

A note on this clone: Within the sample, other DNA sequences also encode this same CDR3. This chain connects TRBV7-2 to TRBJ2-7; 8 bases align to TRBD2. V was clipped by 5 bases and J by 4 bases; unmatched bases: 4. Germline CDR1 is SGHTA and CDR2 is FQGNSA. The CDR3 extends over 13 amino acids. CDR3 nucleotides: TGTGCCAGCAGCCCCCGGGGGGGGTACGAGCAGTACTTC. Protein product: CASSPRGGYEQYF. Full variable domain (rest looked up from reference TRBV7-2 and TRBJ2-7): GAGVSQSPSNKVTEKGKDVELRCDPISGHTALYWYRQSLGQGLEFLIYFQGNSAPDKSGLPSDRFSAERTGGSVSTLTIQRTQQEDSAVYLCASSPRGGYEQYFGPGTRLTVT.

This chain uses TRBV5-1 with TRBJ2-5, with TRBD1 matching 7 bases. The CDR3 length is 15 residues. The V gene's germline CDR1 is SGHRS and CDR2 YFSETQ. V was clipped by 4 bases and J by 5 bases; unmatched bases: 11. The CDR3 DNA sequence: TGCGCCAGCAGCACCCGGGACAGAACCTTGGAGACCCAGTACTTC. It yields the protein CASSTRDRTLETQYF.

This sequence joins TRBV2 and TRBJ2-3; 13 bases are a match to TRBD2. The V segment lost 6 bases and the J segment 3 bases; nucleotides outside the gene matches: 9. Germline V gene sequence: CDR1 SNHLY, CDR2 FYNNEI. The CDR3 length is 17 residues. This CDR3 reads CASRAPGLAGRTDTQYF. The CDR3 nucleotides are TGTGCCAGCAGGGCACCGGGACTAGCGGGAAGGACAGATACGCAGTATTTT. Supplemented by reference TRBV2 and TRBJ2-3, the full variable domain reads EPEVTQTPSHQVTQMGQEVILRCVPISNHLYFYWYRQILGQKVEFLVSFYNNEISEKSEIFDDQFSVERPDGSNFTLKIRSTKLEDSAMYFCASRAPGLAGRTDTQYFGPGTRLTVL.

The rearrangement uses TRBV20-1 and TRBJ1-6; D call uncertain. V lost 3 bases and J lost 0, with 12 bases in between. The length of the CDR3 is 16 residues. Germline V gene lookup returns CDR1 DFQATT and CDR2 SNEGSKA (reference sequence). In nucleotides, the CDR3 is TGCAGTGCTAGTACGGGGTCGGGCTCCTATAATTCACCCCTCCACTTT. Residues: CSASTGSGSYNSPLHF.

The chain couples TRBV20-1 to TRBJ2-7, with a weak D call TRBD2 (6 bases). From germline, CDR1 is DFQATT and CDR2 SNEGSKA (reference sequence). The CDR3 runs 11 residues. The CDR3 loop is CSISGASEQYF. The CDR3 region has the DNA TGCAGCATTAGCGGAGCCTCCGAGCAGTACTTC.

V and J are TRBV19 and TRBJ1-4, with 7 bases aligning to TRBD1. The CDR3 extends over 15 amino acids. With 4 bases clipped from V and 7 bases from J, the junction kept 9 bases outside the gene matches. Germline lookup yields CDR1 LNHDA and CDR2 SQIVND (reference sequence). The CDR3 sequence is CASSKQGWASEKLFF. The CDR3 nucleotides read TGTGCCAGTAGTAAACAGGGGTGGGCCTCTGAAAAACTGTTTTTT.

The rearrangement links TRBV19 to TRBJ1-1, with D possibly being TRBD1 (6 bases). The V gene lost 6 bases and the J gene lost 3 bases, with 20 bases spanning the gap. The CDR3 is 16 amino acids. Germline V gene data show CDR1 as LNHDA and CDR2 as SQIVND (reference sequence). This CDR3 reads CASSALYRAGDTEAFF. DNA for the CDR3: TGTGCCAGTAGCGCCCTTTACAGGGCTGGGGACACTGAAGCTTTCTTT.

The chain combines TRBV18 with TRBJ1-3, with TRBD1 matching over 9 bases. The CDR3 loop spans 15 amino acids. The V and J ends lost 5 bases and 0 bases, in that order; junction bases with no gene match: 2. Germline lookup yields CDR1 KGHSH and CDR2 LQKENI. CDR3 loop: CASSGQGNSGNTIYF. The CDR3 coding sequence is TGTGCCAGCTCAGGACAGGGGAACTCTGGAAACACCATATATTTT. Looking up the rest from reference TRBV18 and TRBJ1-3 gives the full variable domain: NAGVMQNPRHLVRRRGQEARLRCSPMKGHSHVYWYRQLPEEGLKFMVYLQKENIIDESGMPKERFSAEFPKEGPSILRIQQVVRGDSAAYFCASSGQGNSGNTIYFGEGSWLTVV.

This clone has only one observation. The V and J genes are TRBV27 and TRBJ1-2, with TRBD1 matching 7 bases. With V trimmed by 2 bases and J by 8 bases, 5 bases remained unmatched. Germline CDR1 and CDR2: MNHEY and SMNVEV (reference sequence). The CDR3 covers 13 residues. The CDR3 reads CASSLRAGGGYTF. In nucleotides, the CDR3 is TGTGCCAGCAGTTTAAGGGCAGGGGGAGGCTACACCTTC.

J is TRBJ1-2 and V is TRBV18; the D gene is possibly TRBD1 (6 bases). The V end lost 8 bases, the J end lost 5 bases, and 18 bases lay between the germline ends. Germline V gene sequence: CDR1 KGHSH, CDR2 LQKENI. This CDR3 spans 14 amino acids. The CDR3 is CASTADSSGYGYTF. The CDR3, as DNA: TGTGCCAGCACCGCGGACAGCTCTGGGTATGGCTACACCTTC.

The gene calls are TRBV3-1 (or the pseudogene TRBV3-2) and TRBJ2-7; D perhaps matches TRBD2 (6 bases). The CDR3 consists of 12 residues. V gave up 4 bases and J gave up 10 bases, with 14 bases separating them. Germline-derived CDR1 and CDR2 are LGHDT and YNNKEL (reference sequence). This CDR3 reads CASSPPDYSQYV. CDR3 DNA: TGTGCCAGCAGCCCCCCGGACTATTCACAGTACGTC.

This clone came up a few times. The CDR3 spells CASSPGTGGHQPQHF. The CDR3 DNA is TGTGCCAGCAGTCCCGGGACAGGGGGCCATCAGCCCCAGCATTTT. V is TRBV6-5 and J is TRBJ1-5; the match to TRBD1 covers 12 bases. The CDR3 loop spans 15 amino acids. The V gene's germline CDR1 is MNHEY and CDR2 SVGAGI. V lost 5 bases, J lost 5 bases, and 4 bases stayed unmatched.

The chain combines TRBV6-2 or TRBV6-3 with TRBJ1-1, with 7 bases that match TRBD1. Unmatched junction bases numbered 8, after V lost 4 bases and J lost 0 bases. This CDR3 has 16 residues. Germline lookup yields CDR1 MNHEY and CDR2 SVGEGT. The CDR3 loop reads CASSSAPGQLNTEAFF. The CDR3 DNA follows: TGTGCCAGCAGTTCCGCACCGGGACAGCTGAACACTGAAGCTTTCTTT.

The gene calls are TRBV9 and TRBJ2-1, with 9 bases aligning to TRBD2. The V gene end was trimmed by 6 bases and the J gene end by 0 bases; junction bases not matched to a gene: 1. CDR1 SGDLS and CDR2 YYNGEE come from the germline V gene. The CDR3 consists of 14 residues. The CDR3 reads CASNSGSSYNEQFF. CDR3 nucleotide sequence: TGTGCCAGCAATAGCGGGAGCTCCTACAATGAGCAGTTCTTC.

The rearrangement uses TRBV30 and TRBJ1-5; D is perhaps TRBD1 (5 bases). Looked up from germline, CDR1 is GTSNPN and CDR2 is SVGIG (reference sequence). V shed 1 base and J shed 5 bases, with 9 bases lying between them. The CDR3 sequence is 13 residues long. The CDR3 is CAWSGAQDQPQHF. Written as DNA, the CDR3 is TGTGCCTGGAGTGGGGCACAGGATCAGCCCCAGCATTTT.

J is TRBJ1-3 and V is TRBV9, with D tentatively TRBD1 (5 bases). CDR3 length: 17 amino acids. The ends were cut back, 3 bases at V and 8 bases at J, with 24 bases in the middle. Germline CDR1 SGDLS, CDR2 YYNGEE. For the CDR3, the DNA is TGTGCCAGCAGCGGCGCAGGTGGCAGGGCCTTGCTGGACACCATATATTTT. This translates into CASSGAGGRALLDTIYF.

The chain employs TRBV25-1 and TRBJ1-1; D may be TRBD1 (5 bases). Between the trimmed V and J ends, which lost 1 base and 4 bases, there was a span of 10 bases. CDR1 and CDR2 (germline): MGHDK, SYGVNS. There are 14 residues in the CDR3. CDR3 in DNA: TGTGCCAGCAGTGAATGGGGGGGAGGCACTGAAGCTTTCTTT. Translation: CASSEWGGGTEAFF.

CDR3 in DNA: TGTGCCAGCAAACTAACAGGGAACTATGGCTACACCTTC. Its protein is CASKLTGNYGYTF. The V and J genes are TRBV6-6 and TRBJ1-2, with a tentative D call TRBD1 (6 bases). This CDR3 is built from 13 residues. Germline V gene data show CDR1 as MNHNY and CDR2 as SVGAGI (reference sequence). V dropped 7 bases and J dropped 2 bases, with 11 bases sitting between them.

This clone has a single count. The CDR3 sequence: CASSIAVPGETQYF. In nucleotides, the CDR3 is TGTGCCAGTAGTATAGCTGTCCCGGGGGAGACCCAGTACTTC. The genes are TRBV19 and TRBJ2-5, with D perhaps matching TRBD2 (5 bases). Trimming pared 1 base from V and 5 bases from J, leaving 11 bases between. The CDR3 has 14 amino acids. Germline V gives CDR1 LNHDA, CDR2 SQIVND (reference sequence).